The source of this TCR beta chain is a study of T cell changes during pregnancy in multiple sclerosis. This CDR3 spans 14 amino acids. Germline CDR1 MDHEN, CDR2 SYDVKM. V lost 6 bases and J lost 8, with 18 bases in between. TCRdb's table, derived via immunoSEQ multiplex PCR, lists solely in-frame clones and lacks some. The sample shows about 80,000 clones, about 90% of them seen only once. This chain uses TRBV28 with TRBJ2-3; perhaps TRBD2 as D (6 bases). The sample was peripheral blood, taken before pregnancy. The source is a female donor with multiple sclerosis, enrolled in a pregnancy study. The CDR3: CASSLDTPGGTQYF. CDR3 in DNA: TGTGCCAGCAGCCTTGACACACCCGGGGGTACGCAGTATTTT. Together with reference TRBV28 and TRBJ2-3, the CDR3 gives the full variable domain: DVKVTQSSRYLVKRTGEKVFLECVQDMDHENMFWYRQDPGLGLRLIYFSYDVKMKEKGDIPEGYSVSREKKERFSLILESASTNQTSMYLCASSLDTPGGTQYFGPGTRLTVL.